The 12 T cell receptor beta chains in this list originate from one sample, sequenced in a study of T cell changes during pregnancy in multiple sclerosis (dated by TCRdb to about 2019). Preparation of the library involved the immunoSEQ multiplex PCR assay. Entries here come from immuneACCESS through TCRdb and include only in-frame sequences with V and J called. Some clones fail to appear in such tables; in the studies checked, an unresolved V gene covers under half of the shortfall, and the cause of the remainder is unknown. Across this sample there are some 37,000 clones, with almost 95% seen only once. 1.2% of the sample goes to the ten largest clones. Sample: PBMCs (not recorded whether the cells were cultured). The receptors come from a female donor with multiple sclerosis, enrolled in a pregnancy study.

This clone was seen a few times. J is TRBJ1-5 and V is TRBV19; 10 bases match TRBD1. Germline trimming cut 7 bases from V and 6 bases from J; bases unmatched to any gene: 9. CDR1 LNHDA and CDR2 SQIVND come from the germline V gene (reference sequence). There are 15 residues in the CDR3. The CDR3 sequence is CASTSGQGGFQPQHF. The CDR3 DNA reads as TGTGCCAGTACCAGTGGACAGGGGGGCTTTCAGCCCCAGCATTTT.

The CDR3 sequence: CASSPRGWETQYF. For the CDR3, the DNA is TGCGCCAGCAGCCCTAGGGGTTGGGAGACCCAGTACTTC. The chain uses TRBV5-1 and TRBJ2-5, with D perhaps matching TRBD1 (5 bases). This CDR3 has 13 residues. V was cut by 4 bases and J by 5 bases, with 12 bases left in between. From germline, CDR1 is SGHRS and CDR2 YFSETQ.

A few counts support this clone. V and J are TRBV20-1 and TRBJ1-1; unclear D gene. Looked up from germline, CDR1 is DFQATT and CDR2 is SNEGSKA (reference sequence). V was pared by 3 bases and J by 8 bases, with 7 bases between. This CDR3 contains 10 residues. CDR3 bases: TGCAGTGCTAGTATAGGGGAAGCTTTCTTT. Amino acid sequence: CSASIGEAFF.

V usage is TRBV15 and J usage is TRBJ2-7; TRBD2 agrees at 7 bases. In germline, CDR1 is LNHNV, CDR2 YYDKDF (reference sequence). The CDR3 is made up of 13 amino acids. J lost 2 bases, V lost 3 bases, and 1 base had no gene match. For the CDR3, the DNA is TGTGCCACCAGCAGCGGACTAGCCTACGAGCAGTACTTC. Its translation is CATSSGLAYEQYF. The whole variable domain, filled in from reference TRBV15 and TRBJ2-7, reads DAMVIQNPRYQVTQFGKPVTLSCSQTLNHNVMYWYQQKSSQAPKLLFHYYDKDFNNEADTPDNFQSRRPNTSFCFLDIRSPGLGDTAMYLCATSSGLAYEQYFGPGTRLTVT.

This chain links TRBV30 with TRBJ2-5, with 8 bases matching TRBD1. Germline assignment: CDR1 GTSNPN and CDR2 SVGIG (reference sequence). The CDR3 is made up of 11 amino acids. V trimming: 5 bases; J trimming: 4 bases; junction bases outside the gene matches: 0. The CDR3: CAWGTGETQYF. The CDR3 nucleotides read TGTGCCTGGGGGACAGGAGAGACCCAGTACTTC.

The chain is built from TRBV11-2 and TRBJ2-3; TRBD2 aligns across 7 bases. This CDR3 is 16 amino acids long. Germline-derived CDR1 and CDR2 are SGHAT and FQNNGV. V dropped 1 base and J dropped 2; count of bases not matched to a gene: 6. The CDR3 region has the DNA TGTGCCAGCAGCTTAGGGGACTACCCATACACAGATACGCAGTATTTT. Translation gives CASSLGDYPYTDTQYF.

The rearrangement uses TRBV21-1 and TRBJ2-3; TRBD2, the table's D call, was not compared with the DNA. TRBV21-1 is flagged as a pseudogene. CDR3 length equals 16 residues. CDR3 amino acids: CASSRTSFVPTDTQYF. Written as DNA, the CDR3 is TGTGCCAGCAGCCGGACTAGCTTCGTACCCACAGATACGCAGTATTTT.

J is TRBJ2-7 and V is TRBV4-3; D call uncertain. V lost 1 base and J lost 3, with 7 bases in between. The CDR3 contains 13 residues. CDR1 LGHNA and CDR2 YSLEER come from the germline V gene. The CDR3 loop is CASSQVGGYEQYF. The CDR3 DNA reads TGCGCCAGCAGCCAAGTGGGTGGCTACGAGCAGTACTTC.

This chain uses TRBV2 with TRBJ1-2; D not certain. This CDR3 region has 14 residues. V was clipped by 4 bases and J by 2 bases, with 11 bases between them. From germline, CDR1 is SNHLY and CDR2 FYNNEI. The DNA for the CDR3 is TGTGCCAGCAGTGTGAGGGCGGGGAACTATGGCTACACCTTC. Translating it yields CASSVRAGNYGYTF.

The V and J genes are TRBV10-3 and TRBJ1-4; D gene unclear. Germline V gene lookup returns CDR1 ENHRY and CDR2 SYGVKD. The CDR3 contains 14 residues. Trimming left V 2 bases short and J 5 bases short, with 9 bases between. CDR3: CAISEGEENEKLFF. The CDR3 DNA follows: TGTGCCATCAGTGAGGGTGAGGAGAATGAAAAACTGTTTTTT.

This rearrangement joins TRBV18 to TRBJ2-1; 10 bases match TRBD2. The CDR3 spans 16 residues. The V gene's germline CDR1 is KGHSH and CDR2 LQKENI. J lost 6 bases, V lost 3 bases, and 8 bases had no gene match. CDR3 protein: CASSPRLSGRSNEQFF. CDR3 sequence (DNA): TGTGCCAGCTCACCTAGGCTTAGCGGGAGGAGCAATGAGCAGTTCTTC.

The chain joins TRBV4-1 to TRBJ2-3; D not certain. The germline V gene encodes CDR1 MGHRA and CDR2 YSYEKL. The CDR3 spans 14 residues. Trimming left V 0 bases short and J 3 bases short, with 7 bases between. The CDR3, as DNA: TGCGCCAGCAGCCAAGAGATGGGTACAGATACGCAGTATTTT. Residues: CASSQEMGTDTQYF.